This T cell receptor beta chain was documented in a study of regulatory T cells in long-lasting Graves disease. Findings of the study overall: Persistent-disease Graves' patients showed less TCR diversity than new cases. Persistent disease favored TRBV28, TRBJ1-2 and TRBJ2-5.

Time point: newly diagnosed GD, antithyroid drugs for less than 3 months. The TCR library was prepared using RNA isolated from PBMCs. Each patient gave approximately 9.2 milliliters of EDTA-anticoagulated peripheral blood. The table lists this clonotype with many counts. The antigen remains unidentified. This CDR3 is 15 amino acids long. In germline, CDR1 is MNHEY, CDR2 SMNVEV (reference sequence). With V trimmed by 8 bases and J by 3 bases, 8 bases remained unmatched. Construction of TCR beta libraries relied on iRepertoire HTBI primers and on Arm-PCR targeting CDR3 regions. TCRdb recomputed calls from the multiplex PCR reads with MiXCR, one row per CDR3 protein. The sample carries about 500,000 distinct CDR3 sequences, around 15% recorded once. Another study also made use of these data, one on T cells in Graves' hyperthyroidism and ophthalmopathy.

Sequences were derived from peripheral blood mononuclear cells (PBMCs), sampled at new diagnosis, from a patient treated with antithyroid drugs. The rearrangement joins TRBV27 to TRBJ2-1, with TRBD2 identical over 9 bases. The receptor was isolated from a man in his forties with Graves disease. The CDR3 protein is CASGIAGEIYNEQFF. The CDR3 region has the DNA TGTGCCAGCGGAATAGCGGGAGAAATCTACAATGAGCAGTTCTTC.